The 9 T cell receptor beta chains in this list originate from one sample, sequenced in a study of CD8+CD57+ T cells in acquired aplastic anemia. Individuals selected for sequencing had exhibited CD8+CD57+ cell expansion on flow cytometry. Genomic DNA was employed as the template in profiling TCR beta VDJ and CDR3. TCRdb reprocessed the reads with MiXCR, giving one entry per CDR3 protein. The data show about 54,000 distinct CDR3 sequences, around 57% seen once. Material for sequencing was sorted CD4+, CD8+, or CD8+CD57+ T cells (not recorded which) from PBMCs. The receptors shown here come from a human donor with aplastic anemia.

This chain links TRBV19 with TRBJ2-1, with D hard to call. V lost 7 bases and J 7 bases, leaving 20 bases between the germline ends. Germline CDR1 and CDR2: LNHDA and SQIVND (reference sequence). This CDR3 has 15 amino acids. CDR3 sequence reads: CASTISSWQENEQFF. Here the CDR3 DNA reads TGTGCCAGTACTATTTCGTCCTGGCAGGAAAATGAGCAGTTCTTC.

Comments on this clonotype: Sequence at one end of the junction differs from germline and may be a read error. The rearrangement uses TRBV12-3 or TRBV12-4 and TRBJ2-7; a weak D match, TRBD1 (6 bases). The CDR3 has 12 residues. The CDR3 loop reads CASSPGAYGQYF. CDR3 bases: TGTGCAAGCAGCCCAGGGGCCTACGGGCAGTACTTC.

V is TRBV20-1 and J is TRBJ2-1; 14 bases are a match to TRBD2. The ends lost 5 bases at V and 5 bases at J; junction bases unmatched: 5. The CDR3 runs 15 residues. CDR1 and CDR2 from the germline V gene are DFQATT and SNEGSKA (reference sequence). The CDR3 here is CSAQTSGGAHNEQFF. CDR3 in DNA: TGCAGTGCTCAGACTAGCGGGGGGGCCCACAATGAGCAGTTCTTC.

The chain carries TRBV24-1 and TRBJ2-1; D not certain. Looked up from germline, CDR1 is KGHDR and CDR2 is SFDVKD. The CDR3 consists of 14 residues. Trimming removed 4 bases from V and 5 bases from J, with 11 bases in between. CDR3 region: CATSEYANNNEQFF. DNA for the CDR3: TGTGCCACCAGTGAATACGCTAACAACAATGAGCAGTTCTTC.

The gene calls are TRBV7-2 and TRBJ1-5, with D hard to call. This CDR3 comprises 12 residues. In germline, CDR1 is SGHTA, CDR2 FQGNSA. Trimming stripped 10 bases from V and 6 bases from J, with 13 bases between. CDR3 nucleotides: TGTGCCAACAGTCGCCCCGGTCAGCCCCAGCATTTT. This sequence encodes CANSRPGQPQHF. The full variable domain, rest sourced from reference TRBV7-2 and TRBJ1-5, is GAGVSQSPSNKVTEKGKDVELRCDPISGHTALYWYRQSLGQGLEFLIYFQGNSAPDKSGLPSDRFSAERTGGSVSTLTIQRTQQEDSAVYLCANSRPGQPQHFGDGTRLSIL.

Ten or more counts support this clonotype. This chain joins TRBV7-8 and TRBJ1-1; 7 nucleotides align to TRBD1. The CDR3 is made up of 12 amino acids. Germline loops: CDR1 SGHVS, CDR2 FQNEAQ. V gave up 1 base and J gave up 11 bases; unmatched junction bases: 4. The CDR3 DNA is TGTGCCAGCAGCTTAGATGGGACAGAGGCTTTCTTT. It encodes CASSLDGTEAFF.

V gene TRBV20-1 combines with J gene TRBJ1-6; D is possibly TRBD1 (6 bases). There are 16 residues in the CDR3. The V end was cut by 6 bases, the J end by 0 bases, with 15 bases between. Germline V gene sequence: CDR1 DFQATT, CDR2 SNEGSKA (reference sequence). The chain's CDR3 is CSASDRRSSYNSPLHF. The DNA for the CDR3 is TGCAGTGCCTCGGACAGAAGGAGCTCCTATAATTCACCCCTCCACTTT.

CDR3 sequence (DNA): TGTGCCACCAGTGATTTCGGGATTAACTATGGCTACACCTTC. Residues: CATSDFGINYGYTF. The chain carries TRBV24-1 and TRBJ1-2, with no clear D. The germline CDR1 and CDR2 sequences are KGHDR and SFDVKD. V lost 1 base and J lost 1, with 6 bases in between. There are 14 residues in the CDR3.

To note about this clonotype: A much larger clone is a single base away; this may be a read error. V and J are TRBV13 and TRBJ2-7; D ambiguous. The V end lost 6 bases, the J end lost 7 bases, and 7 bases lay between the germline ends. The length of the CDR3 is 10 residues. The germline V gene encodes CDR1 PRHDT and CDR2 FYEKMQ (reference sequence). CDR3 residues: CASRTNEQYF. The CDR3 DNA is TGTGCCAGCAGAACGAATGAGCAGTACTTC.